This TCR beta chain is from a study of cytomegalovirus exposure and HLA in healthy donors. 13 Jbeta primers and 60 Vbeta primers were used for the PCR. The data were produced by immunoSEQ multiplex PCR, yet TCRdb's version contains in-frame clones alone and is incomplete. This repertoire shows 180,000 or so clones, 75% found once; its top ten account for about 7.7%. The V and J ends lost 2 bases and 7 bases, in that order; junction bases with no gene match: 16. This CDR3 has 17 amino acids. Germline V lookup: CDR1 MDHEN, CDR2 SYDVKM. On this clone: Antigen specificity is unknown.

Points from the study as a whole: Later work found that TCR association rates differed between HLA loci; DRB1 had the most and HLA-C the fewest.

This receptor was taken from a middle-aged woman in good health and CMV-seropositive. The sequenced material came from PBMCs. V usage is TRBV28 and J usage is TRBJ1-2, with 7 bases lining up with TRBD1. The CDR3 protein is CASSLAGPRDRTFGYTF. CDR3 bases: TGTGCCAGCAGTTTAGCCGGCCCCCGGGACAGAACTTTTGGCTACACCTTC.